These 28 T cell receptor beta chains were all obtained from the same sample, sequenced in a study of Ad26.COV2.S vaccination and SARS-CoV-2 variants. The treatment: about 20 received Ad26.COV2.S at low or high dose, single or two shots; roughly 5 received placebo; per-sample allocation not given. Samples came from day 63 after the first vaccine or placebo injection. Libraries were prepared by immunoSEQ multiplex PCR; TCRdb keeps only in-frame clonotypes and omits some of them. The profile shows 350,000 to 450,000 clones, around 93% of them singletons. The specimen was peripheral blood, collected in a trial of Ad26.COV2.S vaccine versus placebo. The receptors here all came from a person aged 18-60 years who received the Ad26.COV2.S COVID-19 vaccine or a placebo.

The chain joins TRBV7-2 to TRBJ2-1; 8 bases are shared with TRBD2. The CDR3 has 15 amino acids. V was clipped by 6 bases and J by 3 bases; unmatched bases: 7. Germline V gene data show CDR1 as SGHTA and CDR2 as FQGNSA. The CDR3 bases are TGTGCCAGCAGGTATAGCGGGGCCGGCTACAATGAGCAGTTCTTC. Encoded protein: CASRYSGAGYNEQFF.

The V call is TRBV18, the J call TRBJ1-4; possibly TRBD1 for D (5 bases). V was cut by 9 bases and J by 7 bases, with 15 bases left in between. The CDR3 sequence is 13 residues long. Germline V gene sequence: CDR1 KGHSH, CDR2 LQKENI. The CDR3 region has the DNA TGTGCCAGTCAAAGGGGCGAGGGTGAAAAACTGTTTTTT. Its translation is CASQRGEGEKLFF.

The chain recombines TRBV18 with TRBJ2-1; D tentatively fits TRBD1 or TRBD2 (5 bases each). Germline CDR1 reads KGHSH; CDR2 reads LQKENI. V was pared by 1 base and J by 9 bases, with 13 bases between. The CDR3 sequence is 14 residues long. The CDR3 here is CASSPQGTGGEQFF. CDR3 nucleotide sequence: TGTGCCAGCTCACCACAGGGGACGGGTGGTGAGCAGTTCTTC.

This rearrangement joins TRBV7-9 to TRBJ2-3; 9 bases fit TRBD2. V lost 6 bases and J lost 2; bases outside the gene matches: 9. Germline CDR1 is SEHNR and CDR2 is FQNEAQ (reference sequence). The CDR3 has 16 residues. Here the CDR3 DNA reads TGTGCCAGCAGTACCGGACTAGCGAGGTTCACAGATACGCAGTATTTT. Translating gives CASSTGLARFTDTQYF.

The chain couples TRBV6-1 to TRBJ1-1, with TRBD1 matching over 9 bases. V lost 4 bases to trimming and J lost 2 bases; unmatched junction nucleotides: 8. Per the germline V gene, CDR1 is MNHNS and CDR2 is SASEGT. This CDR3 contains 16 residues. CDR3: CASSARGQGTNTEAFF. The CDR3 nucleotides read TGTGCCAGCAGTGCCCGGGGACAGGGTACTAACACTGAAGCTTTCTTT.

The V gene is TRBV28, the J gene TRBJ1-2; no definite D call. Per the germline V gene, CDR1 is MDHEN and CDR2 is SYDVKM. Trimming left V 3 bases short and J 3 bases short, with 11 bases between. This CDR3 is 14 amino acids long. In DNA form, the CDR3 reads TGTGCCAGCAGTTTTGCGGTACCTTACTATGGCTACACCTTC. It translates to CASSFAVPYYGYTF.

The J gene is TRBJ1-1, the V gene TRBV7-9; possible D gene TRBD1, 5 bases. Deletions cut 5 bases from V and 11 bases from J, with 15 bases between. This CDR3 has 12 residues. Germline V gene sequence: CDR1 SEHNR, CDR2 FQNEAQ (reference sequence). The CDR3 bases are TGTGCCAGCAGCACATCCTTCTGGGGCGCTTTCTTT. This translates into CASSTSFWGAFF.

The chain combines TRBV19 with TRBJ2-7, with a tentative D call TRBD1 (5 bases). This CDR3 contains 16 residues. CDR1 LNHDA and CDR2 SQIVND come from the germline V gene (reference sequence). V lost 6 bases to trimming and J lost 0 bases, with 18 bases between them. The CDR3 reads CASSLGEGISSYEQYF. CDR3 coding DNA: TGTGCCAGTAGCCTAGGGGAAGGCATAAGCTCCTACGAGCAGTACTTC.

DNA of the CDR3: TGTGCCACCAGCAGGCTCATGAACACTGAAGCTTTCTTT. This gives the protein CATSRLMNTEAFF. This chain joins TRBV15 and TRBJ1-1; D is unclear. The CDR3 runs 13 residues. CDR1 LNHNV and CDR2 YYDKDF come from the germline V gene (reference sequence). Deletions cut 3 bases from V and 0 bases from J, with 5 bases between.

A single count supports this clone. The chain employs TRBV12-5 and TRBJ2-1, with D tentatively TRBD2 (7 bases). Germline values: CDR1 LGHNT, CDR2 FRNRAP. Trimming took off 0 bases at V and 5 bases at J, with 23 bases between the two ends. CDR3 size: 19 residues. The CDR3 is CASGLVLGNSGGVNNEQFF. CDR3 sequence (DNA): TGTGCTAGTGGTTTGGTTTTAGGGAATTCGGGGGGCGTAAACAATGAGCAGTTCTTC.

The chain has TRBV25-1 and TRBJ1-2; D not resolved. Trimming left V 3 bases short and J 4 bases short, with 12 bases between. CDR3 size: 14 residues. Germline loops: CDR1 MGHDK, CDR2 SYGVNS. CDR3: CASSERVFSYGYTF. CDR3 DNA sequence: TGTGCCAGCAGTGAGAGGGTTTTTAGCTATGGCTACACCTTC.

The chain is built from TRBV28 and TRBJ2-7; 8 bases line up with TRBD1. CDR3 size: 15 residues. V gave up 6 bases and J gave up 2 bases; unmatched junction bases: 9. The germline CDR1 and CDR2 sequences are MDHEN and SYDVKM. In DNA, the CDR3 is TGTGCCAGCAGAGCACAGGGGGTGGGAACCTACGAGCAGTACTTC. It yields the protein CASRAQGVGTYEQYF.

V usage is TRBV6-5 and J usage is TRBJ2-7; possible D gene TRBD1, 5 bases. The length of the CDR3 is 13 residues. V lost 6 bases to trimming and J lost 2 bases, with 11 bases between them. Germline lookup yields CDR1 MNHEY and CDR2 SVGAGI. The CDR3 region has the DNA TGTGCCAGCAGCTCGGACAAAGCCTACGAGCAGTACTTC. This encodes CASSSDKAYEQYF.

This sequence joins TRBV18 and TRBJ1-2; D is unclear. The V gene lost 3 bases and the J gene lost 6 bases, with 20 bases spanning the gap. The CDR3 runs to 16 residues. Per the germline V gene, CDR1 is KGHSH and CDR2 is LQKENI. CDR3 DNA sequence: TGTGCCAGCTCACCGCCCGGTCCAGCTGATTTGAATGGCTACACCTTC. Translation: CASSPPGPADLNGYTF. Looking up the rest from reference TRBV18 and TRBJ1-2 gives the full variable domain: NAGVMQNPRHLVRRRGQEARLRCSPMKGHSHVYWYRQLPEEGLKFMVYLQKENIIDESGMPKERFSAEFPKEGPSILRIQQVVRGDSAAYFCASSPPGPADLNGYTFGSGTRLTVV.

The chain joins TRBV10-2 to TRBJ1-1, with TRBD1 matching 8 bases. J gave up 4 bases and V 10 bases, and 17 bases lay outside the gene matches. This CDR3 has 16 residues. Germline CDR1 reads WSHSY; CDR2 reads SAAADI. CDR3 DNA sequence: TGCGCCACCATGCCCAGGGGGCAGGGCAAACCCACTGAAGCTTTCTTT. The encoded protein is CATMPRGQGKPTEAFF.

This chain uses TRBV27 with TRBJ2-6; D is undetermined. The germline V gene encodes CDR1 MNHEY and CDR2 SMNVEV (reference sequence). The length of the CDR3 is 17 residues. Between the trimmed V and J ends, which lost 3 bases and 1 base, there was a span of 13 bases. DNA for the CDR3: TGTGCCAGCAGTTTTCTCGCGTTGGGTTCTGGGGCCAACGTCCTGACTTTC. Protein product: CASSFLALGSGANVLTF.

The rearrangement joins TRBV27 to TRBJ1-6; no clear D. Germline values: CDR1 MNHEY, CDR2 SMNVEV (reference sequence). This CDR3 has 13 amino acids. Trimming removed 5 bases from V and 7 bases from J, with 9 bases in between. CDR3 amino acids: CASSTEVNSPLHF. In DNA form, the CDR3 reads TGTGCCAGCAGTACCGAAGTAAATTCACCCCTCCACTTT.

CDR3 region: CASRDDTTYEQYF. In DNA form, the CDR3 reads TGTGCCAGCAGGGACGACACAACCTACGAGCAGTACTTC. V usage is TRBV28 and J usage is TRBJ2-7; unclear D gene. The CDR3 covers 13 residues. The V end was cut by 6 bases, the J end by 2 bases, with 11 bases between. The germline gives CDR1 MDHEN, CDR2 SYDVKM.

With regard to this clone: At the DNA level, this CDR3 is encoded by other sequences in the same sample as well. The chain has TRBV25-1 and TRBJ2-7, with D perhaps TRBD1 (6 bases). Between the trimmed V and J ends, which lost 4 bases and 0 bases, there was a span of 10 bases. The CDR3 loop spans 14 amino acids. The germline V gene has CDR1 MGHDK and CDR2 SYGVNS. The CDR3 is CASSGGLSSYEQYF. CDR3 DNA sequence: TGTGCCAGCAGTGGGGGGCTGAGCTCCTACGAGCAGTACTTC.

This chain connects TRBV6-5 to TRBJ2-1; D call uncertain. The germline V gene has CDR1 MNHEY and CDR2 SVGAGI. With 6 bases removed from V and 5 bases from J, the gap between germline ends came to 8 bases. CDR3 length: 12 residues. The CDR3 loop is CASSQLNNEQFF. As DNA, the CDR3 is TGTGCCAGCAGCCAACTGAACAATGAGCAGTTCTTC.

This clone was counted between two and nine times. V and J are TRBV30 and TRBJ1-1, with D unresolved. This CDR3 region has 14 residues. Per the germline V gene, CDR1 is GTSNPN and CDR2 is SVGIG (reference sequence). Trimming shortened V by 2 bases and J by 1 base, and 11 bases separated the two germline ends. CDR3 residues: CAWSYRRRNTEAFF. CDR3 coding DNA: TGTGCCTGGAGTTATAGACGGCGGAACACTGAAGCTTTCTTT.

This clone was seen a handful of times. Other DNA sequences from this sample encode an identical CDR3 as well. The gene calls are TRBV19 and TRBJ2-7; 8 bases align to TRBD1. Per the germline V gene, CDR1 is LNHDA and CDR2 is SQIVND (reference sequence). With V trimmed by 4 bases and J by 3 bases, 5 bases remained unmatched. The CDR3 covers 14 residues. CDR3 in amino acids: CASSTGTGDYEQYF. Here the CDR3 DNA reads TGTGCCAGTAGTACCGGGACAGGAGACTACGAGCAGTACTTC. The whole variable domain, filled in from reference TRBV19 and TRBJ2-7, reads DGGITQSPKYLFRKEGQNVTLSCEQNLNHDAMYWYRQDPGQGLRLIYYSQIVNDFQKGDIAEGYSVSREKKESFPLTVTSAQKNPTAFYLCASSTGTGDYEQYFGPGTRLTVT.

V and J are TRBV2 and TRBJ2-1; 14 bases match TRBD2. Losses at the gene ends were 4 bases for V and 9 bases for J; bases not matched to a gene: 8. This CDR3 comprises 16 residues. Germline CDR1 and CDR2: SNHLY and FYNNEI. This chain's CDR3 is CASSVKTSGGAGEQFF. CDR3 coding DNA: TGTGCCAGCAGTGTTAAGACTAGCGGGGGGGCCGGTGAGCAGTTCTTC.

V usage is TRBV7-2 and J usage is TRBJ1-6, with 11 bases lining up with TRBD1. Per the germline V gene, CDR1 is SGHTA and CDR2 is FQGNSA. This CDR3 has 15 amino acids. V shed 5 bases and J 9 bases; nucleotides not matched to a gene: 6. CDR3 loop: CASSQTDRGPSPLHF. For the CDR3, the DNA is TGTGCCAGCAGCCAGACGGACAGGGGGCCTTCACCCCTCCACTTT.

The chain combines TRBV7-9 with TRBJ2-1; 11 nucleotides agree with TRBD2. The CDR3 spans 16 residues. With V trimmed by 6 bases and J by 3 bases, 7 bases remained unmatched. Looked up from germline, CDR1 is SEHNR and CDR2 is FQNEAQ (reference sequence). The CDR3 loop reads CASSSPLAGVYNEQFF. The CDR3 nucleotides read TGTGCCAGCAGTTCCCCACTAGCGGGGGTCTACAATGAGCAGTTCTTC.

The chain employs TRBV27 and TRBJ1-1; no definite D call. The CDR3 runs 14 residues. V dropped 6 bases and J dropped 4 bases, with 15 bases sitting between them. Germline CDR1 is MNHEY and CDR2 is SMNVEV (reference sequence). DNA of the CDR3: TGTGCCAGCAGCTGGGCCCCCGTTGGCACTGAAGCTTTCTTT. Translated: CASSWAPVGTEAFF.

The chain links TRBV5-6 to TRBJ2-1, with D unresolved. This CDR3 contains 13 residues. Trimming left V 0 bases short and J 6 bases short, with 7 bases between. CDR1 and CDR2 (germline): SGHDT, YYEEEE. The CDR3 is CASSLVTTNEQFF. CDR3 bases: TGTGCCAGCAGCTTGGTTACTACCAATGAGCAGTTCTTC.

The V gene is TRBV7-2, the J gene TRBJ2-3, with D perhaps being TRBD1 or TRBD2 (5 bases each). Germline CDR1 SGHTA, CDR2 FQGNSA. CDR3 length equals 16 residues. The V end lost 0 bases, the J end lost 2 bases, and 12 bases lay between the germline ends. CDR3 bases: TGTGCCAGCAGCTTAGCAGGGTGGGGACCCACAGATACGCAGTATTTT. Translated: CASSLAGWGPTDTQYF.